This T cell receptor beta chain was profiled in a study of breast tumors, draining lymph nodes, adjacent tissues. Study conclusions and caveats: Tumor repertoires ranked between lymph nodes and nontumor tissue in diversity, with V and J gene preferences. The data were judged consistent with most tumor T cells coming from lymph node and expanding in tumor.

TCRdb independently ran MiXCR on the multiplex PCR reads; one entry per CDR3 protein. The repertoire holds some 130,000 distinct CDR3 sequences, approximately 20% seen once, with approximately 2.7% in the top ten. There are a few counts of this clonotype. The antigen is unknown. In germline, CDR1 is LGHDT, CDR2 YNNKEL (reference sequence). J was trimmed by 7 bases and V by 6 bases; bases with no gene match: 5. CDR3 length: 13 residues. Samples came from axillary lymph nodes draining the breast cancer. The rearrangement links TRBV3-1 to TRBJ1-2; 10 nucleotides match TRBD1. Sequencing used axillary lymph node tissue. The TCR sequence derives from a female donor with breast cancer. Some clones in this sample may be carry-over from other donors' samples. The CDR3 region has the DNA TGTGCCAGCAGACGCGGACAGGGGGGTGGCTACACCTTC. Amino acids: CASRRGQGGGYTF.